These 26 T cell receptor beta chains were sequenced from one sample in a study of cytomegalovirus exposure and HLA in healthy donors. With 60 Vbeta and 13 Jbeta primers, the PCR was carried out. Sequencing was performed with immunoSEQ multiplex PCR; in TCRdb, only in-frame clones are kept and a portion is missing. The repertoire holds more than 100,000 clones, with 80% as singletons. Sequences were obtained from PBMCs. All receptors come from a man aged 45-65 years in good health and CMV-seronegative.

The chain has TRBV7-2 and TRBJ2-5; D call uncertain. Germline V gene lookup returns CDR1 SGHTA and CDR2 FQGNSA. CDR3 length equals 13 residues. V was cut by 1 base and J by 5 bases, with 8 bases left in between. The CDR3 reads CASSLEWHETQYF. Here the CDR3 DNA reads TGTGCCAGCAGCTTAGAGTGGCACGAGACCCAGTACTTC.

The chain recombines TRBV7-3 with TRBJ2-3; the match to TRBD2 covers 10 bases. After removal of 6 bases from V and 5 bases from J, the junction contained 5 bases not matched to a gene. The CDR3 consists of 14 residues. CDR1 is SGHTA and CDR2 is FQGTGA in the germline V gene. CDR3 sequence: CASSPGLARDTQYF. Written as DNA, the CDR3 is TGTGCCAGCAGTCCGGGACTAGCGAGAGATACGCAGTATTTT.

This clone showed up just once. The rearrangement joins TRBV27 to TRBJ1-5; 9 positions match TRBD1. Germline V gives CDR1 MNHEY, CDR2 SMNVEV (reference sequence). Unmatched junction bases numbered 5, after V lost 3 bases and J lost 11 bases. The CDR3 runs 13 residues. The DNA for the CDR3 is TGTGCCAGCAGTTTTTCTTGGGACAGGGCCCAGCATTTT. It yields the protein CASSFSWDRAQHF.

The chain joins TRBV6-5 to TRBJ2-5, with 7 nucleotides matching TRBD1. J gave up 2 bases and V 2 bases, and 5 bases lay outside the gene matches. Germline V gene data show CDR1 as MNHEY and CDR2 as SVGAGI. This CDR3 is built from 15 residues. The CDR3 DNA is TGTGCCAGCAGTTACGGTACAGGGGCGCAAGAGACCCAGTACTTC. Its protein product is CASSYGTGAQETQYF.

The gene calls are TRBV25-1 and TRBJ2-1; D remains ambiguous. Germline CDR1 and CDR2: MGHDK and SYGVNS. Trimming removed 3 bases at V and 4 bases at J, with 13 bases between. The CDR3 totals 15 residues. CDR3 nucleotides: TGTGCCAGCAGTGATACAGCCCGAAGGTACAATGAGCAGTTCTTC. As protein: CASSDTARRYNEQFF.

This chain joins TRBV7-9 and TRBJ1-2; D might be TRBD1 (5 bases). The ends were cut back, 1 base at V and 8 bases at J, with 11 bases in the middle. The CDR3 loop spans 13 amino acids. Germline-derived CDR1 and CDR2 are SEHNR and FQNEAQ (reference sequence). The CDR3: CASSLGQSSGYTF. The CDR3 DNA follows: TGTGCCAGCAGCTTAGGACAGTCTTCCGGCTACACCTTC.

The rearrangement uses TRBV7-2 and TRBJ2-7; no clear D gene. Germline assignment: CDR1 SGHTA and CDR2 FQGNSA. V was pared by 4 bases and J by 0 bases, with 4 bases between. The CDR3 loop spans 12 amino acids. CDR3 loop: CASSSYSYEQYF. As DNA, the CDR3 is TGTGCCAGCAGCTCCTACTCCTACGAGCAGTACTTC.

The chain joins TRBV19 to TRBJ1-5, with D possibly being TRBD1 (6 bases). The CDR3 is 15 residues long. Trimming removed 5 bases from V and 5 bases from J, with 16 bases in between. CDR1 LNHDA and CDR2 SQIVND come from the germline V gene (reference sequence). CDR3 nucleotide sequence: TGTGCCAGTAGTGCCAGGGGTTCTGGGCATCAGCCCCAGCATTTT. Protein product: CASSARGSGHQPQHF.

The genes are TRBV6-5 and TRBJ1-2; D perhaps matches TRBD1 (5 bases). V lost 7 bases to trimming and J lost 4 bases, with 16 bases between them. The CDR3 totals 14 residues. Per germline, CDR1 MNHEY and CDR2 SVGAGI. The CDR3: CASTGGGITYGYTF. The CDR3, as DNA: TGTGCCAGCACCGGCGGGGGGATTACCTATGGCTACACCTTC.

The chain uses TRBV19 and TRBJ1-1; 8 bases fit TRBD1. Germline lookup yields CDR1 LNHDA and CDR2 SQIVND (reference sequence). Trimming took 4 bases from V and 11 from J; bases not matched to a gene: 15. The CDR3 contains 15 residues. Written as DNA, the CDR3 is TGTGCCAGTAGTACAGCTGACTATCAGGGGGCGCAGGCTTTCTTT. Amino acids: CASSTADYQGAQAFF.

This CDR3 is CASSLGPDREIGPNEKLFF. CDR3 nucleotides: TGTGCCAGCAGCTTAGGCCCGGACAGGGAAATCGGGCCTAATGAAAAACTGTTTTTT. The V call is TRBV11-3, the J call TRBJ1-4; 8 nucleotides agree with TRBD1. The V gene's germline CDR1 is SGHNT and CDR2 YENEEA. The CDR3 sequence is 19 residues long. With 1 base clipped from V and 3 bases from J, the junction kept 13 bases outside the gene matches.

This rearrangement joins TRBV7-2 to TRBJ2-3; the match to TRBD2 covers 10 bases. This CDR3 comprises 16 residues. Germline CDR1 and CDR2: SGHTA and FQGNSA. The ends lost 6 bases at V and 4 bases at J; junction bases unmatched: 10. CDR3 nucleotide sequence: TGTGCCAGCAGTCAACCAAGCGGGGGGGCGTCAGATACGCAGTATTTT. Encoded protein: CASSQPSGGASDTQYF.

The rearrangement links TRBV4-2 to TRBJ2-5, with D unclear. V gave up 0 bases and J gave up 13 bases, with 15 bases separating them. The CDR3 is 13 amino acids. Germline loops: CDR1 LGHNA, CDR2 YNFKEQ. The CDR3 sequence: CASSQERWSPRYF. In nucleotides, the CDR3 is TGTGCCAGCAGCCAAGAAAGATGGAGCCCCAGGTACTTC.

This chain joins TRBV6-6 and TRBJ2-5; 10 positions match TRBD1. V lost 4 bases, J lost 4 bases, and 9 bases stayed unmatched. This CDR3 spans 16 amino acids. Germline V CDR1 and CDR2: MNHNY, SVGAGI (reference sequence). The CDR3 nucleotides are TGTGCCAGCAGTTCTCTACCGGGACAGGGGCCAGAGACCCAGTACTTC. It codes for CASSSLPGQGPETQYF.

A single count supports this clone. The chain is built from TRBV18 and TRBJ1-1; no clear D. Germline CDR1 and CDR2: KGHSH and LQKENI. V was shortened by 4 bases and J by 7 bases, with 13 bases between the two germline ends. The CDR3 covers 13 residues. The CDR3: CASSRRGFGEAFF. In DNA, the CDR3 is TGTGCCAGCTCACGACGGGGTTTTGGTGAAGCTTTCTTT.

The V gene is TRBV2, the J gene TRBJ1-2; D may be TRBD1 (6 bases). Germline CDR1 reads SNHLY; CDR2 reads FYNNEI. Trimming took 4 bases from V and 8 from J, leaving 11 bases between them. The CDR3 runs 12 residues. CDR3 loop: CASSVGTHGYTF. In DNA, the CDR3 is TGTGCCAGCAGTGTTGGGACACACGGCTACACCTTC.

The chain carries TRBV27 and TRBJ1-1, with 8 bases identical to TRBD1. The germline V gene has CDR1 MNHEY and CDR2 SMNVEV (reference sequence). This CDR3 is built from 15 residues. The ends lost 5 bases at V and 0 bases at J; junction bases unmatched: 5. This CDR3 reads CASSPRQGMNTEAFF. The CDR3 DNA is TGTGCCAGCAGTCCCCGACAGGGGATGAACACTGAAGCTTTCTTT.

J is TRBJ1-2 and V is TRBV7-3, with a possible D match to TRBD1 (5 bases). The germline V gene encodes CDR1 SGHTA and CDR2 FQGTGA. The CDR3 contains 14 residues. Trimming pared 1 base from V and 8 bases from J, leaving 14 bases between. CDR3 DNA sequence: TGTGCCAGCAGCTTAAACGGAGGGGTTCAGGGCTACACCTTC. Translation: CASSLNGGVQGYTF.

The chain recombines TRBV19 with TRBJ1-6; the match to TRBD1 covers 12 bases. V dropped 0 bases and J dropped 7; count of bases not matched to a gene: 10. The CDR3 has 19 amino acids. Germline V CDR1 and CDR2: LNHDA, SQIVND (reference sequence). The CDR3 nucleotides are TGTGCCAGTAGTATAGACTCCCCGGGACAGGGGGCTCGGAATTCACCCCTCCACTTT. Amino acid sequence: CASSIDSPGQGARNSPLHF.

The chain employs TRBV5-1 and TRBJ1-2; 8 bases are shared with TRBD1. Germline assignment: CDR1 SGHRS and CDR2 YFSETQ. V lost 7 bases and J lost 7; bases outside the gene matches: 6. CDR3 length: 12 residues. This CDR3 is CASSQGASGYTF. The CDR3 DNA reads as TGCGCCAGCTCTCAGGGGGCTAGTGGCTACACCTTC. The entire variable domain, with the rest obtained from reference TRBV5-1 and TRBJ1-2, is as follows: KAGVTQTPRYLIKTRGQQVTLSCSPISGHRSVSWYQQTPGQGLQFLFEYFSETQRNKGNFPGRFSGRQFSNSRSEMNVSTLELGDSALYLCASSQGASGYTFGSGTRLTVV.

As for this clone: The sample has other DNA sequences that encode this CDR3 too. V is TRBV2 and J is TRBJ1-5, with 9 bases matching TRBD1. The CDR3 totals 15 residues. Trimming took 5 bases from V and 2 from J; bases not matched to a gene: 4. The germline CDR1 and CDR2 sequences are SNHLY and FYNNEI. The CDR3 region is CASSRDRVGNQPQHF. As DNA, the CDR3 is TGTGCCAGCAGTAGGGACAGGGTGGGCAATCAGCCCCAGCATTTT.

Written as DNA, the CDR3 is TGTGCCAGCAGACAGGGACTAGCAGTAGATACGCAGTATTTT. This gives the protein CASRQGLAVDTQYF. This chain links TRBV6-5 with TRBJ2-3; 9 nucleotides line up with TRBD2. Trimming cost V 6 bases and J 5 bases; bases outside gene matches: 6. The CDR3 spans 14 residues. From germline, CDR1 is MNHEY and CDR2 SVGAGI.

About this clone itself: One end of the junction varies from germline; a read error may be responsible. This chain joins TRBV27 and TRBJ2-7, with D unclear. Germline lookup yields CDR1 MNHEY and CDR2 SMNVEV (reference sequence). The CDR3 covers 13 residues. CDR3 protein: CASSPGIGSFEDF. The CDR3 DNA sequence: TGTGCCAGCAGTCCCGGCATCGGGTCATTCGAAGACTTC.

The rearrangement uses TRBV4-3 and TRBJ2-7; unclear D gene. V was shortened by 0 bases and J by 2 bases, with 8 bases between the two germline ends. The CDR3 is 14 residues long. From germline, CDR1 is LGHNA and CDR2 YSLEER. The CDR3 protein is CASSQDPQTYEQYF. The CDR3 DNA reads as TGCGCCAGCAGCCAAGATCCCCAAACCTACGAGCAGTACTTC.

V usage is TRBV7-8 and J usage is TRBJ2-1; 7 bases align to TRBD2. V lost 4 bases and J lost 7; bases outside the gene matches: 7. This CDR3 is built from 14 residues. Germline CDR1 SGHVS, CDR2 FQNEAQ. The CDR3 DNA reads TGTGCCAGCAGCTCACCCTTGGGAGGGAATGAGCAGTTCTTC. This gives the protein CASSSPLGGNEQFF.

The chain links TRBV4-3 to TRBJ1-1; TRBD1 aligns across 8 bases. The CDR3 is 14 amino acids. V gave up 4 bases and J gave up 4 bases; unmatched junction bases: 5. Germline V CDR1 and CDR2: LGHNA, YSLEER. The CDR3 region has the DNA TGCGCCAGCAGCCGCGGACAGGGAGGCACTGAAGCTTTCTTT. It is translated as CASSRGQGGTEAFF.